A single sample gave rise to the 19 T cell receptor beta chains below, sequenced in a study of beta chain features in type 1 diabetes. The isolated RNA, all of it, was reverse transcribed, so expressed TCRB transcripts were what got sequenced. Here immunoSEQ multiplex PCR was the method, and the copy in TCRdb shows in-frame clones only, minus some. The table has roughly 170,000 clones, about an eighth seen once. Sequences were obtained from central memory CD4+ T cells from blood. These receptors were taken from a woman aged 18-30 years in good health.

In its sample, this clone was seen a few times. Compared with germline, one end of the junction differs, possibly owing to a read error. The chain is built from TRBV4-1 and TRBJ2-5, with TRBD1 matching over 8 bases. Germline V gene lookup returns CDR1 MGHRA and CDR2 YSYEKL. The CDR3 totals 14 residues. CDR3 nucleotide sequence: TGTGCCAGCAGCCACGGACAGGGACGAGAGACCCAGTACTTC. It yields the protein CASSHGQGRETQYF.

This rearrangement joins TRBV7-2 to TRBJ2-3; 7 positions match TRBD2. Losses at the gene ends were 4 bases for V and 8 bases for J; bases not matched to a gene: 18. This CDR3 contains 17 residues. Germline V gene lookup returns CDR1 SGHTA and CDR2 FQGNSA. The CDR3 nucleotides are TGTGCCAGCAGCTCCCCCCAGCTAGCGGTGCAAATGGGTACGCAGTATTTT. It translates to CASSSPQLAVQMGTQYF.

V and J are TRBV5-1 and TRBJ2-5; 13 bases align to TRBD2. CDR1 is SGHRS and CDR2 is YFSETQ in the germline V gene. The CDR3 totals 16 residues. The J segment lost 2 bases and the V segment lost 4 bases, leaving 5 bases of the junction unmatched. The CDR3 reads CASSPRTSGRQETQYF. The CDR3 DNA reads as TGCGCCAGCAGCCCGCGGACTAGCGGGAGACAAGAGACCCAGTACTTC.

This clone was counted a few times. This chain uses TRBV7-2 with TRBJ2-3; 9 bases agree with TRBD2. V trimming: 0 bases; J trimming: 4 bases; junction bases outside the gene matches: 5. From germline, CDR1 is SGHTA and CDR2 FQGNSA. The CDR3 has 16 residues. The CDR3 here is CASSLARAGGSDTQYF. The CDR3 DNA is TGTGCCAGCAGCTTAGCAAGAGCGGGAGGCTCAGATACGCAGTATTTT.

The rearrangement uses TRBV9 and TRBJ2-3, with 9 nucleotides matching TRBD2. Per the germline V gene, CDR1 is SGDLS and CDR2 is YYNGEE. The CDR3 runs 15 residues. The ends lost 4 bases at V and 2 bases at J; junction bases unmatched: 5. CDR3 nucleotides: TGTGCCAGCAGCCCTGCGGGGGGGAACACAGATACGCAGTATTTT. It is translated as CASSPAGGNTDTQYF.

This clone showed up just a few times. J is TRBJ2-1 and V is TRBV7-3; possibly TRBD2 for D (6 bases). CDR3 length: 15 residues. Between the trimmed V and J ends, which lost 5 bases and 1 base, there was a span of 12 bases. Germline V CDR1 and CDR2: SGHTA, FQGTGA. The CDR3 spells CASSKIRGSYNEQFF. The CDR3 coding sequence is TGTGCCAGCAGCAAAATCCGGGGGTCCTACAATGAGCAGTTCTTC.

This clone was counted only a few times. The CDR3 DNA reads TGTGCCTGGAGTGGTAATAGCGTTAATGAGCAGTTCTTC. This gives the protein CAWSGNSVNEQFF. The V call is TRBV30, the J call TRBJ2-1, with D perhaps TRBD2 (5 bases). Germline V gene sequence: CDR1 GTSNPN, CDR2 SVGIG (reference sequence). The CDR3 consists of 13 residues. V lost 1 base and J 7 bases, leaving 11 bases between the germline ends.

The table lists this clone with a few counts. This chain uses TRBV15 with TRBJ2-6; 14 nucleotides align to TRBD2. Losses at the gene ends were 8 bases for V and 4 bases for J; bases not matched to a gene: 7. CDR1 and CDR2 (germline): LNHNV, YYDKDF (reference sequence). The CDR3 extends over 17 amino acids. Here the CDR3 reads CATVGTSGSAGANVLTF. The DNA of the CDR3 is TGTGCCACCGTAGGGACTAGCGGGAGTGCGGGGGCCAACGTCCTGACTTTC.

The V gene is TRBV5-4, the J gene TRBJ2-3; D unclear. CDR1 and CDR2 from the germline V gene are SGHNT and YYREEE (reference sequence). The CDR3 covers 14 residues. The V end was cut by 3 bases, the J end by 3 bases, with 11 bases between. The CDR3 coding sequence is TGTGCCAGCAGCTCAGGTGGCGAGACAGATACGCAGTATTTT. Translation: CASSSGGETDTQYF.

This clone was seen more than once but under ten times. The chain employs TRBV2 and TRBJ2-2; maybe TRBD2 (6 bases). Deletions cut 7 bases from V and 0 bases from J, with 12 bases between. Germline V lookup: CDR1 SNHLY, CDR2 FYNNEI. CDR3 length: 15 amino acids. DNA for the CDR3: TGTGCCAGCAACCTAGCGCTCGCGAACACCGGGGAGCTGTTTTTT. It translates to CASNLALANTGELFF. The full variable domain, completed using reference TRBV2 and TRBJ2-2, is EPEVTQTPSHQVTQMGQEVILRCVPISNHLYFYWYRQILGQKVEFLVSFYNNEISEKSEIFDDQFSVERPDGSNFTLKIRSTKLEDSAMYFCASNLALANTGELFFGEGSRLTVL.

Here the CDR3 reads CASSYDRETDTQYF. CDR3 bases: TGTGCCAGCAGTTACGACAGGGAGACAGATACGCAGTATTTT. The chain links TRBV6-6 to TRBJ2-3, with 7 bases that match TRBD1. CDR3 size: 14 residues. V lost 2 bases to trimming and J lost 3 bases; unmatched junction nucleotides: 2. CDR1 and CDR2 from the germline V gene are MNHNY and SVGAGI (reference sequence).

This clone was seen only a few times. V is TRBV6-6 and J is TRBJ2-1; TRBD2 matches at 11 bases. Trimming took 0 bases from V and 6 from J; bases not matched to a gene: 4. CDR1 and CDR2 (germline): MNHNY, SVGAGI (reference sequence). The CDR3 has 16 residues. CDR3 protein: CASSYSRLAGGNEQFF. In nucleotides, the CDR3 is TGTGCCAGCAGTTACTCGCGGCTAGCGGGAGGCAATGAGCAGTTCTTC.

The rearrangement uses TRBV9 and TRBJ2-2, with 7 bases fitting TRBD2. This CDR3 is 13 amino acids long. Germline loops: CDR1 SGDLS, CDR2 YYNGEE. J lost 5 bases, V lost 6 bases, and 4 bases had no gene match. CDR3 protein: CASNGGKTGELFF. The CDR3 region has the DNA TGTGCCAGCAACGGGGGGAAGACCGGGGAGCTGTTTTTT.

J is TRBJ1-5 and V is TRBV30; possible D gene TRBD1, 5 bases. V lost 2 bases and J lost 0, with 17 bases in between. This CDR3 is 17 amino acids long. Germline CDR1 is GTSNPN and CDR2 is SVGIG (reference sequence). The CDR3 spells CAWSTVGAYISNQPQHF. The CDR3 DNA reads as TGTGCCTGGAGTACTGTTGGGGCTTACATTAGCAATCAGCCCCAGCATTTT.

A few counts support this clone. This sequence joins TRBV18 and TRBJ2-1; 10 bases line up with TRBD2. V gave up 5 bases and J gave up 1 base; unmatched junction bases: 8. Germline values: CDR1 KGHSH, CDR2 LQKENI. This CDR3 comprises 17 residues. CDR3 DNA: TGTGCCAGCTCAACCGAGGGACTAGCGCCTTCCTACAATGAGCAGTTCTTC. Its protein is CASSTEGLAPSYNEQFF.

The chain links TRBV11-3 to TRBJ2-3, with 11 bases fitting TRBD2. Trimming at V came to 8 bases and at J to 3 bases, leaving 7 bases not matched to a gene. CDR3 length: 15 amino acids. Looked up from germline, CDR1 is SGHNT and CDR2 is YENEEA. CDR3 protein: CASGRLAGLTDTQYF. Written as DNA, the CDR3 is TGTGCCAGCGGTAGACTAGCGGGATTGACAGATACGCAGTATTTT. Full variable domain (remainder filled in from reference TRBV11-3 and TRBJ2-3): EAGVVQSPRYKIIEKKQPVAFWCNPISGHNTLYWYLQNLGQGPELLIRYENEEAVDDSQLPKDRFSAERLKGVDSTLKIQPAELGDSAVYLCASGRLAGLTDTQYFGPGTRLTVL.

The chain combines TRBV19 with TRBJ1-5; TRBD1 is a possible D gene (5 bases). The V gene lost 5 bases and the J gene lost 2 bases, with 10 bases spanning the gap. The CDR3 length is 14 residues. Germline V gives CDR1 LNHDA, CDR2 SQIVND (reference sequence). DNA for the CDR3: TGTGCCAGTAGTGACAGAATGGGCAATCAGCCCCAGCATTTT. Its translation: CASSDRMGNQPQHF.

This clone has a count of ten or more. This chain links TRBV5-4 with TRBJ2-6; the match to TRBD1 covers 9 bases. V trimming: 5 bases; J trimming: 3 bases; junction bases outside the gene matches: 9. The germline gives CDR1 SGHNT, CDR2 YYREEE (reference sequence). The CDR3 consists of 17 residues. The CDR3 DNA is TGTGCCAGCAGTAGCCGCCGGGACAGGGTTGGGGCCAACGTCCTGACTTTC. Amino acid sequence: CASSSRRDRVGANVLTF.

Ten or more counts support this clone. The rearrangement uses TRBV28 and TRBJ2-3, with 12 positions matching TRBD2. The trim removed 6 bases at V and 1 base at J, leaving 2 bases unmatched. There are 15 residues in the CDR3. Germline V gene data show CDR1 as MDHEN and CDR2 as SYDVKM. The DNA for the CDR3 is TGTGCCAGCAGCCGGACTAGCGGGGGCACAGATACGCAGTATTTT. Its translation: CASSRTSGGTDTQYF.